The 14 T cell receptor beta chains reported below all come from one sample, sequenced in a study of blood T cell repertoires in COVID-19. Here immunoSEQ multiplex PCR was the method, and the copy in TCRdb shows in-frame clones only, minus some. The top ten clones hold roughly 10% of a sample with about 140,000 clones, approximately 80% of them seen once. The sequencing sample was made of peripheral blood. These receptor sequences come from a man aged 60-69 years with active or convalescent COVID-19.

J is TRBJ1-1 and V is TRBV4-3; D is perhaps TRBD1 (5 bases). Germline V gives CDR1 LGHNA, CDR2 YSLEER. This CDR3 region has 15 residues. V lost 2 bases and J 1 base, leaving 11 bases between the germline ends. CDR3 loop: CASSQTGNANTEAFF. The CDR3 DNA reads as TGCGCCAGCAGCCAAACAGGTAACGCGAACACTGAAGCTTTCTTT.

The DNA for the CDR3 is TGTGCCAGCAGCTTATTGGCAGGGGGCGCTTCCACCGGGGAGCTGTTTTTT. Its protein product is CASSLLAGGASTGELFF. This chain links TRBV11-3 with TRBJ2-2; 8 nucleotides match TRBD1. Unmatched junction bases numbered 9, after V lost 2 bases and J lost 4 bases. The germline gives CDR1 SGHNT, CDR2 YENEEA. The length of the CDR3 is 17 residues. Supplemented by reference TRBV11-3 and TRBJ2-2, the full variable domain reads EAGVVQSPRYKIIEKKQPVAFWCNPISGHNTLYWYLQNLGQGPELLIRYENEEAVDDSQLPKDRFSAERLKGVDSTLKIQPAELGDSAVYLCASSLLAGGASTGELFFGEGSRLTVL.

This chain links TRBV30 with TRBJ1-4, with D perhaps TRBD1 (6 bases). The CDR3 contains 15 residues. The germline V gene encodes CDR1 GTSNPN and CDR2 SVGIG (reference sequence). With 2 bases removed from V and 7 bases from J, the gap between germline ends came to 17 bases. The CDR3 DNA sequence: TGTGCCTGGAGTCCCCTCACAGGGATGGGTGAAAAACTGTTTTTT. Protein: CAWSPLTGMGEKLFF.

The chain uses TRBV5-8 and TRBJ2-7; 8 bases are shared with TRBD1. The CDR3 is 16 amino acids. Germline lookup yields CDR1 SGHTS and CDR2 YDEGEE. Trimming at V came to 2 bases and at J to 2 bases, leaving 9 bases not matched to a gene. The CDR3 DNA reads as TGTGCCAGCAGCTTTGTCAGGGGGCCCATAACCTACGAGCAGTACTTC. Amino acids: CASSFVRGPITYEQYF.

V usage is TRBV5-6 and J usage is TRBJ1-6; 7 bases agree with TRBD1. The CDR3 sequence is 16 residues long. Germline-derived CDR1 and CDR2 are SGHDT and YYEEEE. J gave up 7 bases and V 5 bases, and 12 bases lay outside the gene matches. The CDR3 region is CASRKLLTGPNSPLHF. CDR3 nucleotide sequence: TGTGCCAGCAGGAAACTTTTGACAGGGCCCAATTCACCCCTCCACTTT.

The chain links TRBV11-3 to TRBJ2-1; D unclear. This CDR3 has 12 amino acids. The V gene's germline CDR1 is SGHNT and CDR2 YENEEA. With 5 bases removed from V and 8 bases from J, the gap between germline ends came to 10 bases. As DNA, the CDR3 is TGTGCCAGCAGCCCCCTAGAACATGAGCAGTTCTTC. This translates into CASSPLEHEQFF. Supplemented by reference TRBV11-3 and TRBJ2-1, the full variable domain reads EAGVVQSPRYKIIEKKQPVAFWCNPISGHNTLYWYLQNLGQGPELLIRYENEEAVDDSQLPKDRFSAERLKGVDSTLKIQPAELGDSAVYLCASSPLEHEQFFGPGTRLTVL.

The chain links TRBV27 to TRBJ1-2; 8 nucleotides agree with TRBD1. With V trimmed by 1 base and J by 3 bases, 7 bases remained unmatched. CDR3 length equals 16 residues. Germline V gene sequence: CDR1 MNHEY, CDR2 SMNVEV (reference sequence). The CDR3 loop reads CASSLFGQGAHYGYTF. In DNA, the CDR3 is TGTGCCAGCAGTTTATTTGGGCAGGGGGCGCACTATGGCTACACCTTC.

The J gene is TRBJ1-2, the V gene TRBV5-4; 7 nucleotides match TRBD1. Germline V gene lookup returns CDR1 SGHNT and CDR2 YYREEE (reference sequence). The CDR3 is 14 amino acids. Unmatched junction bases numbered 6, after V lost 4 bases and J lost 3 bases. For the CDR3, the DNA is TGTGCCAGCAGCCCTAGACAGGGCTACTATGGCTACACCTTC. This gives the protein CASSPRQGYYGYTF.

The V gene is TRBV4-1, the J gene TRBJ2-6, with TRBD2 identical over 8 bases. CDR3 length: 18 residues. From germline, CDR1 is MGHRA and CDR2 YSYEKL. With 0 bases clipped from V and 4 bases from J, the junction kept 8 bases outside the gene matches. The CDR3 DNA follows: TGCGCCAGCAGCCAAGATCGGGAGGGGGGTTCAGGGGCCAACGTCCTGACTTTC. As protein: CASSQDREGGSGANVLTF.

This clone was recorded only once. The chain is built from TRBV25-1 and TRBJ1-1; D perhaps matches TRBD1 (5 bases). The V gene's germline CDR1 is MGHDK and CDR2 SYGVNS. The CDR3 runs 14 residues. Trimming took 7 bases from V and 1 from J, leaving 13 bases between them. CDR3 DNA: TGTGCCAGCACCCCGTCCGACAGGAACACTGAAGCTTTCTTT. Its protein is CASTPSDRNTEAFF.

V is TRBV25-1 and J is TRBJ2-6; TRBD1 matches at 7 bases. Per germline, CDR1 MGHDK and CDR2 SYGVNS. The CDR3 has 14 residues. J gave up 2 bases and V 7 bases, and 2 bases lay outside the gene matches. The CDR3, as DNA: TGTGCCAGCACTACAGGGGCTGGGGCCAACGTCCTGACTTTC. Its translation: CASTTGAGANVLTF.

The CDR3 sequence: CASSRTGGLGNEQFF. In DNA form, the CDR3 reads TGTGCCAGCAGTCGAACAGGGGGCTTAGGCAATGAGCAGTTCTTC. The chain carries TRBV7-6 and TRBJ2-1; 9 bases align to TRBD1. The CDR3 consists of 15 residues. After removal of 6 bases from V and 6 bases from J, the junction contained 9 bases not matched to a gene. Germline CDR1 SGHVS, CDR2 FNYEAQ.

The rearrangement joins TRBV5-1 to TRBJ1-1, with 7 bases lining up with TRBD1. This CDR3 is 15 amino acids long. Germline CDR1 and CDR2: SGHRS and YFSETQ. The junction had 11 bases not matched to a gene; V was cut back by 4 bases and J by 5 bases. The CDR3 reads CASSPDRVEGTEAFF. The CDR3 nucleotides are TGCGCCAGCAGCCCCGACAGGGTTGAAGGGACTGAAGCTTTCTTT.

The chain combines TRBV30 with TRBJ2-7, with a possible D match to TRBD2 (6 bases). V lost 0 bases, J lost 6 bases, and 12 bases lay in between. This CDR3 spans 13 amino acids. Looked up from germline, CDR1 is GTSNPN and CDR2 is SVGIG (reference sequence). The CDR3: CAWSVSGSTEQYV. CDR3 in DNA: TGTGCCTGGAGTGTCTCCGGGAGCACCGAGCAGTACGTC.